A selection of T cell receptor beta chains follows, all from one sample in a study of T cells in Graves' hyperthyroidism and ophthalmopathy. TCRdb fed the multiplex PCR reads into MiXCR, producing one record per CDR3 protein. The sample holds under 450,000 distinct CDR3 sequences, roughly 13% seen once. The specimen was blood. These receptor sequences come from a man aged 25 to 40 with Graves' hyperthyroidism that later progressed to Graves' ophthalmopathy. CDR3s leave out the opening cysteine and the closing phenylalanine or tryptophan. The order of the fields is J gene, clone size, V gene, CDR3 protein. Expanded clones get a size class; other rows say once, few or many, or leave the size out.

j_call: TRBJ2-3; clone_size: few; v_call: TRBV6-1; cdr3_aa: ASSEPGYGTDTQY
j_call: TRBJ2-3; clone_size: many; v_call: TRBV6-1; cdr3_aa: ASSEFGGYTDTQY
j_call: TRBJ2-1; clone_size: many; v_call: TRBV3-1; cdr3_aa: ASSQDRTSGGALYNEQF
j_call: TRBJ1-1; clone_size: few; v_call: TRBV5-4; cdr3_aa: ASSLGTVGTEAF
j_call: TRBJ1-5; clone_size: NA; v_call: TRBV28; cdr3_aa: ASSFGRGDRKPQH
j_call: TRBJ1-6; clone_size: few; v_call: TRBV20-1; cdr3_aa: SGSRGSYNSPLH
j_call: TRBJ1-1; clone_size: few; v_call: TRBV18; cdr3_aa: ASVGQGAAEAF
j_call: TRBJ1-1; clone_size: few; v_call: TRBV7-9; cdr3_aa: ASSLGQWTEAF
j_call: TRBJ2-2; clone_size: NA; v_call: TRBV2; cdr3_aa: ASSPMTIAGELF
j_call: TRBJ1-3; clone_size: many; v_call: TRBV10-3; cdr3_aa: AISDRNHPGRGNTIY
j_call: TRBJ2-1; clone_size: many; v_call: TRBV5-1; cdr3_aa: ASSLGWGQLYEQF
j_call: TRBJ1-1; clone_size: many; v_call: TRBV6-5; cdr3_aa: ASSYSSTGLNTEAF
j_call: TRBJ1-1; clone_size: few; v_call: TRBV5-1; cdr3_aa: ASSLGTSEAF
j_call: TRBJ2-7; clone_size: many; v_call: TRBV12-3/TRBV12-4; cdr3_aa: ASSSDRFYEQY
j_call: TRBJ1-2; clone_size: NA; v_call: TRBV6-1; cdr3_aa: VSSATGVGYT
j_call: TRBJ2-2; clone_size: few; v_call: TRBV7-9; cdr3_aa: ASSEQGPLNTGELF
j_call: TRBJ1-1; clone_size: many; v_call: TRBV2; cdr3_aa: ASSQEGTGLAEAF
j_call: TRBJ2-7; clone_size: many; v_call: TRBV3-1; cdr3_aa: ASSPKGSVEQY
j_call: TRBJ1-1; clone_size: few; v_call: TRBV30; cdr3_aa: AWSGDGNTEAF
j_call: TRBJ2-5; clone_size: many; v_call: TRBV6-6; cdr3_aa: ASSYGTGGETQY
j_call: TRBJ1-3; clone_size: many; v_call: TRBV2; cdr3_aa: ASSGTEGNTIY
j_call: TRBJ2-1; clone_size: NA; v_call: TRBV7-9; cdr3_aa: ASSTGLAGAQEQF
j_call: TRBJ1-1; clone_size: NA; v_call: TRBV7-9; cdr3_aa: ASSLALVNTEAC
j_call: TRBJ1-1; clone_size: few; v_call: TRBV7-8; cdr3_aa: ASSVKVTGALNTEAF
j_call: TRBJ1-6; clone_size: many; v_call: TRBV2; cdr3_aa: ASSRGEISPLH
j_call: TRBJ2-7; clone_size: NA; v_call: TRBV27; cdr3_aa: ASSLSTGPYEQY
j_call: TRBJ2-5; clone_size: NA; v_call: TRBV27; cdr3_aa: ASSWNLGETQY
j_call: TRBJ2-7; clone_size: few; v_call: TRBV6-2/TRBV6-3; cdr3_aa: ASSYLDSSYEQY
j_call: TRBJ1-5; clone_size: many; v_call: TRBV12-3/TRBV12-4; cdr3_aa: ASSPPGTANQPQH
j_call: TRBJ2-2; clone_size: NA; v_call: TRBV4-1; cdr3_aa: ASSQVQEAWELF
j_call: TRBJ2-3; clone_size: few; v_call: TRBV7-2; cdr3_aa: ASSLPGLPLDTQY
j_call: TRBJ1-5; clone_size: NA; v_call: TRBV4-1; cdr3_aa: ASSQDYGTGGSGNQPQH
j_call: TRBJ2-5; clone_size: NA; v_call: TRBV6-2/TRBV6-3; cdr3_aa: ASGLAGGGRQETQY
j_call: TRBJ2-7; clone_size: many; v_call: TRBV12-3/TRBV12-4; cdr3_aa: ASSDQGYEQY